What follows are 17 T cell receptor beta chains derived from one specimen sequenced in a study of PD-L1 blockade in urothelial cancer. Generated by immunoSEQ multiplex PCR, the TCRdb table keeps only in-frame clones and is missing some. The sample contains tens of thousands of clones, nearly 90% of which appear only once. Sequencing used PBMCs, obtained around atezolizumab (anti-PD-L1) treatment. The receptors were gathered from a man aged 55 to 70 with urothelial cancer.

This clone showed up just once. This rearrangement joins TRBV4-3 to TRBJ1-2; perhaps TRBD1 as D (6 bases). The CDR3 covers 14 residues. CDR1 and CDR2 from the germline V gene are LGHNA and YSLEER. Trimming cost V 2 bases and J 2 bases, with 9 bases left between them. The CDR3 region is CASSQRGGNYGYTF. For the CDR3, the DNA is TGCGCCAGCAGCCAAAGGGGGGGGAACTATGGCTACACCTTC.

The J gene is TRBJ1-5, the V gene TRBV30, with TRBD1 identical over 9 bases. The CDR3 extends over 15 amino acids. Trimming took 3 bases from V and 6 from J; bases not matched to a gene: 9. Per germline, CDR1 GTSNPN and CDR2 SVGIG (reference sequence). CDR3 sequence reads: CAWRAPGQGRQPQHF. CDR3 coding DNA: TGTGCCTGGAGAGCACCGGGACAGGGCCGTCAGCCCCAGCATTTT.

CDR3 coding DNA: TGCGCCAGCAAAGAGGGGGTCATAGAGGAAAAACTGTTTTTT. Its translation is CASKEGVIEEKLFF. This rearrangement joins TRBV10-1 to TRBJ1-4; perhaps TRBD1 as D (6 bases). This CDR3 contains 14 residues. V was cut by 7 bases and J by 8 bases, with 17 bases left in between. Looked up from germline, CDR1 is WNHNN and CDR2 is SYGVQD (reference sequence).

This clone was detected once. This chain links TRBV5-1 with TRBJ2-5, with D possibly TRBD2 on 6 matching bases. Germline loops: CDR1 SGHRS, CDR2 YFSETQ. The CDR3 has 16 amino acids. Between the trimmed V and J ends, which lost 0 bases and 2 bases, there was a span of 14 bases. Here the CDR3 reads CASSLEGWREQETQYF. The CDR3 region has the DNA TGCGCCAGCAGCTTGGAAGGATGGAGGGAGCAAGAGACCCAGTACTTC.

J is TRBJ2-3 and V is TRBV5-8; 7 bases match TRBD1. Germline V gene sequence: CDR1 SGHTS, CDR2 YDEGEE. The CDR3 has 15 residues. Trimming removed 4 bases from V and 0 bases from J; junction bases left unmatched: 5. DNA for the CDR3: TGTGCCAGCAGCCCTGGACAGGTTAGCACAGATACGCAGTATTTT. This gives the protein CASSPGQVSTDTQYF.

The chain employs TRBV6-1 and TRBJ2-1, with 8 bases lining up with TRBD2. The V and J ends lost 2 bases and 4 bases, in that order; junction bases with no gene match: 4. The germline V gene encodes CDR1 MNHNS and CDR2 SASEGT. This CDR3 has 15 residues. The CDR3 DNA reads TGTGCCAGCAGTGAATCCAGCGGGGGATACAATGAGCAGTTCTTC. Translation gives CASSESSGGYNEQFF.

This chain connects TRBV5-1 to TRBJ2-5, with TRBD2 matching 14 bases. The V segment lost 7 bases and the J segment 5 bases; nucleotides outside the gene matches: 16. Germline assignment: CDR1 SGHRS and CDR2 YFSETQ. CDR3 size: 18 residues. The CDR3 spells CASSLGGTSGGGAETQYF. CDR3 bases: TGCGCCAGCTCCCTCGGGGGGACTAGCGGGGGAGGTGCCGAGACCCAGTACTTC. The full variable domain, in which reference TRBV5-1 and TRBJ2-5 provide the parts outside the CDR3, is KAGVTQTPRYLIKTRGQQVTLSCSPISGHRSVSWYQQTPGQGLQFLFEYFSETQRNKGNFPGRFSGRQFSNSRSEMNVSTLELGDSALYLCASSLGGTSGGGAETQYFGPGTRLLVL.

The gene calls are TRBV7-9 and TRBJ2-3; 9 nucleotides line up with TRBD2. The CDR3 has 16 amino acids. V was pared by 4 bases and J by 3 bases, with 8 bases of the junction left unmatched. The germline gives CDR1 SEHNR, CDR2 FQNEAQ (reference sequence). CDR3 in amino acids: CASSYGSGGLTDTQYF. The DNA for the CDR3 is TGTGCCAGCAGCTATGGTAGCGGGGGCCTTACAGATACGCAGTATTTT.

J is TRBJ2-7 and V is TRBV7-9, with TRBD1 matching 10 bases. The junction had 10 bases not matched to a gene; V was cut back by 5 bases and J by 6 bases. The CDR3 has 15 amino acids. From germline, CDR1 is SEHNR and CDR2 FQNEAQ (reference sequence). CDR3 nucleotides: TGTGCCAGCAGCCCCGACGTGACAGGGGGCGGCGAGCAGTACTTC. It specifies CASSPDVTGGGEQYF.

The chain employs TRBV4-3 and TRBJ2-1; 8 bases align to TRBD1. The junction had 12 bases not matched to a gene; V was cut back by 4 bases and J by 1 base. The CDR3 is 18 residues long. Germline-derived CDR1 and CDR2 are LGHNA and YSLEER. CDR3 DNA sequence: TGCGCCAGCAGCCCGCAAGGTCCGACAGGGGTATCCTACAATGAGCAGTTCTTC. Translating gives CASSPQGPTGVSYNEQFF.

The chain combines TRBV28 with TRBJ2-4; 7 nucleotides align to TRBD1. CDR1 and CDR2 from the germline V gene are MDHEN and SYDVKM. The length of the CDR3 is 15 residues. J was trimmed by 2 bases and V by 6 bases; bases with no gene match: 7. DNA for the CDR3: TGTGCCAGCAGCATCGACAGGGTCACCAAAAACATTCAGTACTTC. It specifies CASSIDRVTKNIQYF.

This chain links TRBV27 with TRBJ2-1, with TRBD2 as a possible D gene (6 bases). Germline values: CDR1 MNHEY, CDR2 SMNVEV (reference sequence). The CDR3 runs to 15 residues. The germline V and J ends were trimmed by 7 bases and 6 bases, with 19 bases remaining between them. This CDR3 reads CASTSPGGGGNEQFF. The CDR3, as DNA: TGTGCCAGCACCTCCCCCGGGGGTGGGGGCAATGAGCAGTTCTTC.

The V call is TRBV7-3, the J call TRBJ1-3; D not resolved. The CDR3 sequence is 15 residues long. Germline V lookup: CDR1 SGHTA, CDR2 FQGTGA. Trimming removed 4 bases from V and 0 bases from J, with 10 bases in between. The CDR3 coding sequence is TGTGCCAGCAGCTCAAAAGCCAACTCTGGAAACACCATATATTTT. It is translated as CASSSKANSGNTIYF.

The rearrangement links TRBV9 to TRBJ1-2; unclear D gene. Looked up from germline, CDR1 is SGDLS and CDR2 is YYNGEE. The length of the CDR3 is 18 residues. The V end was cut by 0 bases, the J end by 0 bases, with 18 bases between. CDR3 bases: TGTGCCAGCAGCGTAGTTGATTACGTGACAAGATCTAACTATGGCTACACCTTC. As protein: CASSVVDYVTRSNYGYTF.

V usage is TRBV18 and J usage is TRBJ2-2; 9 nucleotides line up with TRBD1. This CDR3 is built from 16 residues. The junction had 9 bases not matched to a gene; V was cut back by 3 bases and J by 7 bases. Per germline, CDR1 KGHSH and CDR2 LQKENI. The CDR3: CASSPQDRGTFGELFF. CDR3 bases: TGTGCCAGCTCACCTCAAGACAGGGGGACGTTCGGGGAGCTGTTTTTT.

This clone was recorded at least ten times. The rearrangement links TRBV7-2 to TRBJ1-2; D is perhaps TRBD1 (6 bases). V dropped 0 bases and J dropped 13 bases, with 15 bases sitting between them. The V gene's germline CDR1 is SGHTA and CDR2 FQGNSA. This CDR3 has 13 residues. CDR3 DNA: TGTGCCAGCAGCTTAGCGCCCCAGGGGTCTCCCACCTTC. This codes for CASSLAPQGSPTF.

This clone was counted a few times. CDR3 in amino acids: CASSLFRSPRARNTEAFF. The CDR3 nucleotides read TGTGCCAGCAGCTTATTTCGTTCCCCCAGGGCTAGGAACACTGAAGCTTTCTTT. V is TRBV7-8 and J is TRBJ1-1, with D perhaps matching TRBD1 (5 bases). Trimming pared 2 bases from V and 1 base from J, leaving 20 bases between. This CDR3 has 18 amino acids. Germline V gene data show CDR1 as SGHVS and CDR2 as FQNEAQ.